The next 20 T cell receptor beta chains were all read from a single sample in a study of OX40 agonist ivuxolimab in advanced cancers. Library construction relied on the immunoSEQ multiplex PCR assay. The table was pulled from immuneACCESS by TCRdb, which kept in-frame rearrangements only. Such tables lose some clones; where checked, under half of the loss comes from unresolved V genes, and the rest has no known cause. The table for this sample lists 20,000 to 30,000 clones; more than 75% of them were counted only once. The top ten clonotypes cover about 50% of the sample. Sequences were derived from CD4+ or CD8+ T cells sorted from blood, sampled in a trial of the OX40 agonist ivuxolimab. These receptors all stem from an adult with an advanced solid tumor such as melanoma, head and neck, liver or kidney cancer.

The DNA of the CDR3 is TGCGCCAGCAGCCAAGAAACAGGGGGCTCCTACAATGAGCAGTTCTTC. It is translated as CASSQETGGSYNEQFF. This rearrangement joins TRBV4-3 to TRBJ2-1; 8 nucleotides agree with TRBD1. CDR1 LGHNA and CDR2 YSLEER come from the germline V gene. V dropped 0 bases and J dropped 0; count of bases not matched to a gene: 1. The CDR3 is made up of 16 amino acids.

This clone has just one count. Here the CDR3 reads CASSFKRGSEQYF. The CDR3 DNA reads TGTGCCAGCAGCTTTAAGCGGGGGTCCGAGCAGTACTTC. V gene TRBV7-2 combines with J gene TRBJ2-7; 8 bases agree with TRBD2. The CDR3 is made up of 13 amino acids. CDR1 is SGHTA and CDR2 is FQGNSA in the germline V gene. Trimming took 3 bases from V and 6 from J; bases not matched to a gene: 4.

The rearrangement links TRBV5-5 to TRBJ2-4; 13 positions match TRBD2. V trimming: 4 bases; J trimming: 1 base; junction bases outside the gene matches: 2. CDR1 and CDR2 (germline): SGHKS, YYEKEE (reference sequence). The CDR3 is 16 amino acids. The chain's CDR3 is CASSRGLAGAKNIQYF. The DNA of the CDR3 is TGTGCCAGCAGCCGGGGACTAGCGGGGGCCAAAAACATTCAGTACTTC.

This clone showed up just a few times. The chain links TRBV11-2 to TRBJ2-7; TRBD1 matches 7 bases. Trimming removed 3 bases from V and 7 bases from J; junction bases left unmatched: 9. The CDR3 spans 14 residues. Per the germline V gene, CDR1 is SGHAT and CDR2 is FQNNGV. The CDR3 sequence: CASSLGDSLYEQYF. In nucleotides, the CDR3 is TGTGCCAGCAGCTTGGGGGACAGCCTTTATGAGCAGTACTTC.

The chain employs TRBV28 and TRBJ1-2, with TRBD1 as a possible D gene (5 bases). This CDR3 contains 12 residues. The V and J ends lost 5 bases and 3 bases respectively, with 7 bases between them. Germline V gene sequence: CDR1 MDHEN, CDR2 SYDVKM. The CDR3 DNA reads TGTGCCAGCAGTGAACAGGACTATGGCTACACCTTC. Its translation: CASSEQDYGYTF.

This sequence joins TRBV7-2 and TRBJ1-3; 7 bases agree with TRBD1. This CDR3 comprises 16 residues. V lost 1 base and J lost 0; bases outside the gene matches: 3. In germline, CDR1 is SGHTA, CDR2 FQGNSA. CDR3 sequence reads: CASSLDAGGSGNTIYF. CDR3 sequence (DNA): TGTGCCAGCAGCTTAGATGCAGGGGGCTCTGGAAACACCATATATTTT.

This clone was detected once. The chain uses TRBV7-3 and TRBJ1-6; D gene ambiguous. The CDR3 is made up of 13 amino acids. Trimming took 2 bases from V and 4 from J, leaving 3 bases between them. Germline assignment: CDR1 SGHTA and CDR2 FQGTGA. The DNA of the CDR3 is TGTGCCAGCAGCTTATCGTATAATTCACCCCTCCACTTT. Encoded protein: CASSLSYNSPLHF.

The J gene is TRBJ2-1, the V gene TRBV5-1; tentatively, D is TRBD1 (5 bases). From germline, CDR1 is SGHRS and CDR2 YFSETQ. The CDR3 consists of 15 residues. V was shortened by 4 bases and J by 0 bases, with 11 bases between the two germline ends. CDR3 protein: CASSATVSSYNEQFF. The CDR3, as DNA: TGCGCCAGCAGCGCGACAGTGAGCTCCTACAATGAGCAGTTCTTC.

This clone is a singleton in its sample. DNA of the CDR3: TGTGCCAGCAGCCTGGGGCGCGGAGATGGAGATACGCAGTATTTT. Protein product: CASSLGRGDGDTQYF. This chain joins TRBV13 and TRBJ2-3; D perhaps matches TRBD1 (5 bases). The length of the CDR3 is 15 residues. Trimming took off 5 bases at V and 5 bases at J, with 17 bases between the two ends. Germline CDR1 and CDR2: PRHDT and FYEKMQ (reference sequence). Full variable domain (rest looked up from reference TRBV13 and TRBJ2-3): AAGVIQSPRHLIKEKRETATLKCYPIPRHDTVYWYQQGPGQDPQFLISFYEKMQSDKGSIPDRFSAQQFSDYHSELNMSSLELGDSALYFCASSLGRGDGDTQYFGPGTRLTVL.

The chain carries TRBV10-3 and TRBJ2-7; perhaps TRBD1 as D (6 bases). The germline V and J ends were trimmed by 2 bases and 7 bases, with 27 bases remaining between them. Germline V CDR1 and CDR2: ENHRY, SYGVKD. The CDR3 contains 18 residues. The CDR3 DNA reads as TGTGCCATCAGTGAGCCCGAGGTAAAGGGGGTGATGTCTGGGGAGCAGTACTTC. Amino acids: CAISEPEVKGVMSGEQYF.

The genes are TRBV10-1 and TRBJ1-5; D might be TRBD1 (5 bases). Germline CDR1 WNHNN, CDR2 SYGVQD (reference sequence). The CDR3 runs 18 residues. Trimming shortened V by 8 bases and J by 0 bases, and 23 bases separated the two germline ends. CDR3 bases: TGCGCCAGCTACAATCTCCTCCGGGACCGGTATAGCAATCAGCCCCAGCATTTT. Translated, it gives CASYNLLRDRYSNQPQHF.

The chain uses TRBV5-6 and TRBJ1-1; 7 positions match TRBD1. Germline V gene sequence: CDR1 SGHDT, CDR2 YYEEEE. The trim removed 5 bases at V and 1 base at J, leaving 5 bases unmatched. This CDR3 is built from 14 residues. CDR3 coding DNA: TGTGCCAGCAGTAAGGGGGCTCCGAACACTGAAGCTTTCTTT. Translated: CASSKGAPNTEAFF.

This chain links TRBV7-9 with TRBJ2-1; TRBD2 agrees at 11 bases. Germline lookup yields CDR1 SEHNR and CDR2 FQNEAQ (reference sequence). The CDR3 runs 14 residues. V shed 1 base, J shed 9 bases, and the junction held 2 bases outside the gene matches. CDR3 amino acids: CASSLVLAGVEQFF. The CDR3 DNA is TGTGCCAGCAGCTTAGTACTAGCGGGAGTTGAGCAGTTCTTC.

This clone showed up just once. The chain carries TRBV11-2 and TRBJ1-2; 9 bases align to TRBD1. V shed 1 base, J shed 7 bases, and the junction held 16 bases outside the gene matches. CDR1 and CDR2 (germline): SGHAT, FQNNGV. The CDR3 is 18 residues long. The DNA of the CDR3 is TGTGCCAGCAGCTTAGGACCCGTTGGACAGGGGCCGGGGGGTGGCTACACCTTC. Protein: CASSLGPVGQGPGGGYTF.

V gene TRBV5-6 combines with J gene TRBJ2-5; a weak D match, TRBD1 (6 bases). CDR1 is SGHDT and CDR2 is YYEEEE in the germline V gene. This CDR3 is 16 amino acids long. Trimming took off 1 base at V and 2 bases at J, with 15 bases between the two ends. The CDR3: CASSLITGWGQETQYF. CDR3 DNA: TGTGCCAGCAGCTTGATCACAGGGTGGGGACAAGAGACCCAGTACTTC.

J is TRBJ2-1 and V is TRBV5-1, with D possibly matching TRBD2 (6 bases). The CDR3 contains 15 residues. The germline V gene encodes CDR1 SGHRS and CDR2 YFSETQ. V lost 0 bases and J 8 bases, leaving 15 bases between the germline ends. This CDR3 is CASSLGRGSMDEQFF. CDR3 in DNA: TGCGCCAGCAGCTTGGGGCGGGGAAGTATGGATGAGCAGTTCTTC.

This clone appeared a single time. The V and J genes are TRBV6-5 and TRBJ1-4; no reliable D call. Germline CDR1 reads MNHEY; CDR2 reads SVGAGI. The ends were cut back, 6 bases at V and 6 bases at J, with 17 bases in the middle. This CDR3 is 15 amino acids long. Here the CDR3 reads CASRPSVADHEKLFF. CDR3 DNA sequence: TGTGCCAGCAGACCCTCCGTGGCAGATCATGAAAAACTGTTTTTT.

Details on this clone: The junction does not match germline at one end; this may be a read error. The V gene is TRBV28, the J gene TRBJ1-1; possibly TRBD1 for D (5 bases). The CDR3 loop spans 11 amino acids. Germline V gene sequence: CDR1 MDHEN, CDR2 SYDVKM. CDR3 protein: CASSSTGPANF. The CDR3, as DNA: TGTGCCAGCAGTAGCACAGGTCCGGCGAACTTT. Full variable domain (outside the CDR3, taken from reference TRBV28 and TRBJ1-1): DVKVTQSSRYLVKRTGEKVFLECVQDMDHENMFWYRQDPGLGLRLIYFSYDVKMKEKGDIPEGYSVSREKKERFSLILESASTNQTSMYLCASSSTGPANFGQGTRLTVV.

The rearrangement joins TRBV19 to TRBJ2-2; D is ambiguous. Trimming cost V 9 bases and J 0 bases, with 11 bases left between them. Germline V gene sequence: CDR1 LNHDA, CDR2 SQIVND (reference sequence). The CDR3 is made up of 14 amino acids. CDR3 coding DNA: TGTGCCAGCTCCGACGTTGCGAACACCGGGGAGCTGTTTTTT. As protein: CASSDVANTGELFF.

The CDR3 region is CASRRTGSSYEQYF. Here the CDR3 DNA reads TGTGCCAGTAGACGGACGGGGAGCTCCTACGAGCAGTACTTC. The chain combines TRBV19 with TRBJ2-7, with a weak D call TRBD2 (5 bases). The CDR3 runs 14 residues. The germline V gene has CDR1 LNHDA and CDR2 SQIVND (reference sequence). V lost 6 bases, J lost 0 bases, and 12 bases lay in between. Drawing the rest from reference TRBV19 and TRBJ2-7, the complete variable domain is DGGITQSPKYLFRKEGQNVTLSCEQNLNHDAMYWYRQDPGQGLRLIYYSQIVNDFQKGDIAEGYSVSREKKESFPLTVTSAQKNPTAFYLCASRRTGSSYEQYFGPGTRLTVT.